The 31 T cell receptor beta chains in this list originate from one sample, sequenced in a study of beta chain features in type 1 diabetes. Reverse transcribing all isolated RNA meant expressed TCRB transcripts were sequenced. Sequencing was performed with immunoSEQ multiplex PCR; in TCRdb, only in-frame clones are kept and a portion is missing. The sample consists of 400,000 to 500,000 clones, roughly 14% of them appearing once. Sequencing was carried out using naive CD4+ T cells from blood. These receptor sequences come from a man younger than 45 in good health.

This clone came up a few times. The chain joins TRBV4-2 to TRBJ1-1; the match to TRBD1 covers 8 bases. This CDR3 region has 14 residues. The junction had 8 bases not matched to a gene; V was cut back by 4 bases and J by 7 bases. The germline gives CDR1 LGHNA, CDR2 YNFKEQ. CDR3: CASSLLTGTGEAFF. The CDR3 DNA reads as TGTGCCAGCAGCCTTTTAACCGGGACAGGTGAAGCTTTCTTT.

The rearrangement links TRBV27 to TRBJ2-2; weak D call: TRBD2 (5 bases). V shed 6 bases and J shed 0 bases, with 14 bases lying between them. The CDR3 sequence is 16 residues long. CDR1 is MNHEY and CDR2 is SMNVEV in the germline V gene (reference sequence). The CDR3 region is CASRQTPAANTGELFF. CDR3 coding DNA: TGTGCCAGCAGACAGACGCCAGCGGCGAACACCGGGGAGCTGTTTTTT.

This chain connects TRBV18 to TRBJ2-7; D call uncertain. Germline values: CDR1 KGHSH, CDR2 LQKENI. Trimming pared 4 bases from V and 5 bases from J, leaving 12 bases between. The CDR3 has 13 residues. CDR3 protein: CASSRSQPNEQYF. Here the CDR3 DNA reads TGTGCCAGCTCACGTTCTCAACCCAACGAGCAGTACTTC.

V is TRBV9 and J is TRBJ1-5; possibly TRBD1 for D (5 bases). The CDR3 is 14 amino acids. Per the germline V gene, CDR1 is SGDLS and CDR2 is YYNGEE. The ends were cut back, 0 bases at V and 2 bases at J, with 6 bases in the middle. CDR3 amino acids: CASSVAGRNQPQHF. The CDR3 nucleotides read TGTGCCAGCAGCGTAGCAGGGCGCAATCAGCCCCAGCATTTT.

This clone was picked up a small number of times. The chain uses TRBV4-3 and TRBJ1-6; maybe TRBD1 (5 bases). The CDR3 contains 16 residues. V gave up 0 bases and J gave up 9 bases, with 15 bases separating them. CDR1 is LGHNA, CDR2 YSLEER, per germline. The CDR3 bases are TGCGCCAGCAGCCAAGACCGACAGCCCGTGCGTTCACCCCTCCACTTT. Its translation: CASSQDRQPVRSPLHF.

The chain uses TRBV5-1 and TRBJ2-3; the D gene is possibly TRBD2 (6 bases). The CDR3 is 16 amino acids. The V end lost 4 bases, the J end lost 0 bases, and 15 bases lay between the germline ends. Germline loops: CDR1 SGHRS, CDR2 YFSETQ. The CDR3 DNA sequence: TGCGCCAGCAGCATTCTACTAGCTATCAGCACAGATACGCAGTATTTT. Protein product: CASSILLAISTDTQYF.

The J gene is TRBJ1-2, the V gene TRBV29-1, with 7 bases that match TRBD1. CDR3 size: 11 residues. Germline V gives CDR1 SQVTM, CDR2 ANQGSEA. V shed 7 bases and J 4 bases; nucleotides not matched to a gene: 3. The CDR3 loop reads CSGSGGYGYTF. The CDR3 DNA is TGCAGCGGTTCAGGGGGCTATGGCTACACCTTC.

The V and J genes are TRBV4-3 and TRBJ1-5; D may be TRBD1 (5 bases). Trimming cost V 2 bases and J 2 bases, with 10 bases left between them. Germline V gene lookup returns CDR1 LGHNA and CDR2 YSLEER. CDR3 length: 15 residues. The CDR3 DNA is TGCGCCAGCAGCCAATCGGGACTCGGCAATCAGCCCCAGCATTTT. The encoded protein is CASSQSGLGNQPQHF.

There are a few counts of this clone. CDR3 region: CASGLSGTYNEQFF. CDR3 DNA sequence: TGTGCCAGCGGACTAAGCGGGACCTACAATGAGCAGTTCTTC. The chain couples TRBV7-9 to TRBJ2-1; 7 nucleotides align to TRBD2. Germline values: CDR1 SEHNR, CDR2 FQNEAQ (reference sequence). J lost 2 bases, V lost 8 bases, and 6 bases had no gene match. The CDR3 is 14 amino acids.

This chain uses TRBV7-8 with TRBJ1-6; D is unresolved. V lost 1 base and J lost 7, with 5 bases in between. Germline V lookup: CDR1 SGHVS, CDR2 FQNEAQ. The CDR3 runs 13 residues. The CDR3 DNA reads TGTGCCAGCAGCTTAGAGCACAATTCACCCCTCCACTTT. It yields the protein CASSLEHNSPLHF.

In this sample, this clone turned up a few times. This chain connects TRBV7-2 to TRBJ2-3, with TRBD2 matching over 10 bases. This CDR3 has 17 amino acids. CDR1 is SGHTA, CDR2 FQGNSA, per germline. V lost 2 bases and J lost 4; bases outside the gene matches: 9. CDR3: CASSLHSGGAVADTQYF. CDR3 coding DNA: TGTGCCAGCAGCTTACACAGCGGGGGGGCCGTCGCAGATACGCAGTATTTT.

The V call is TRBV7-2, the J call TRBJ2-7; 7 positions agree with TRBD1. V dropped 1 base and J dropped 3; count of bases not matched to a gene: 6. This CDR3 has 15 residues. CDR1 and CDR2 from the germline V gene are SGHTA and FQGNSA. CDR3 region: CASSLVLGDSYEQYF. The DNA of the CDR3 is TGTGCCAGCAGCTTAGTGTTAGGGGACAGCTACGAGCAGTACTTC. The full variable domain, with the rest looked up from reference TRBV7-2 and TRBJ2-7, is GAGVSQSPSNKVTEKGKDVELRCDPISGHTALYWYRQSLGQGLEFLIYFQGNSAPDKSGLPSDRFSAERTGGSVSTLTIQRTQQEDSAVYLCASSLVLGDSYEQYFGPGTRLTVT.

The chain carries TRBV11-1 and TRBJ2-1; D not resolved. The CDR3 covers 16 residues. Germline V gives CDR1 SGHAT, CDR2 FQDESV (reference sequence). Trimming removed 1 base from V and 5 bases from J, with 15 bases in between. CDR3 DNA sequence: TGTGCCAGCAGCTTAGGTCCTGGCGGCAGGAACAATGAGCAGTTCTTC. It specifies CASSLGPGGRNNEQFF.

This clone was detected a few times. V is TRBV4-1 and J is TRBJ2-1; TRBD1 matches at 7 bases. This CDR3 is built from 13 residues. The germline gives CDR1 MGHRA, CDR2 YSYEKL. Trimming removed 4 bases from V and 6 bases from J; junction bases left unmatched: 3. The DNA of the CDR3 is TGCGCCAGCAGCCCTCGGACAGGCAATGAGCAGTTCTTC. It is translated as CASSPRTGNEQFF.

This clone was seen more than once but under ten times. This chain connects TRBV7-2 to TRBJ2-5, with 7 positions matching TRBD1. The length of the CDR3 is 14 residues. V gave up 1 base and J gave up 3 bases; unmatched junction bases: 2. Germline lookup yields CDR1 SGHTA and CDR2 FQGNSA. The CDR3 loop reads CASSLGQGEETQYF. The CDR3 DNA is TGTGCCAGCAGCTTAGGACAGGGCGAAGAGACCCAGTACTTC.

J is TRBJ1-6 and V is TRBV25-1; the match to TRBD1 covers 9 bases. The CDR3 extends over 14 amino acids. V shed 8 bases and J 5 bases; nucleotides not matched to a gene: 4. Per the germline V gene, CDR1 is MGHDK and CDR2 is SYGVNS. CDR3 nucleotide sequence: TGTGCCAGCGCCGGGACAGGGAATAATTCACCCCTCCACTTT. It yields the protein CASAGTGNNSPLHF.

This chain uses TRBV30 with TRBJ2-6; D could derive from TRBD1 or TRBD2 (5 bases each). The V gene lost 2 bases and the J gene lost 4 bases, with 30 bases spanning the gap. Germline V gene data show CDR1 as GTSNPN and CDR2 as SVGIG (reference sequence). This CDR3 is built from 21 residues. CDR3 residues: CAWSNIIGTDIRAQGANVLTF. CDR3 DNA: TGTGCCTGGAGTAATATAATCGGGACGGATATCAGGGCGCAAGGGGCCAACGTCCTGACTTTC.

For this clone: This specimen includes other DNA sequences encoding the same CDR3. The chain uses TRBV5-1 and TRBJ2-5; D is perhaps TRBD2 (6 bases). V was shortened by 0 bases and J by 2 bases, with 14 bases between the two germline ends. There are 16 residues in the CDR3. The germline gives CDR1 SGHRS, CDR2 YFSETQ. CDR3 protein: CASSLDAGSAQETQYF. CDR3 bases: TGCGCCAGCAGCTTGGACGCGGGGTCCGCTCAAGAGACCCAGTACTTC.

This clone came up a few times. CDR3 coding DNA: TGTGCCAGCAGTTCCGGGACAGGGTCTTCCTACGAGCAGTACGTC. Translated, it gives CASSSGTGSSYEQYV. This rearrangement joins TRBV28 to TRBJ2-7; 9 nucleotides line up with TRBD1. The CDR3 has 15 amino acids. J was trimmed by 1 base and V by 4 bases; bases with no gene match: 5. From germline, CDR1 is MDHEN and CDR2 SYDVKM.

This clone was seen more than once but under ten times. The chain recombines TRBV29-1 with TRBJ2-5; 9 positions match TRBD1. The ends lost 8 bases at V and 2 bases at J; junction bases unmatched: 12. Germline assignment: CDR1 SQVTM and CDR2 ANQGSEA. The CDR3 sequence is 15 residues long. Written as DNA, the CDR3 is TGCAGCACATCCCGGGGGACAGGGAATCAAGAGACCCAGTACTTC. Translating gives CSTSRGTGNQETQYF.

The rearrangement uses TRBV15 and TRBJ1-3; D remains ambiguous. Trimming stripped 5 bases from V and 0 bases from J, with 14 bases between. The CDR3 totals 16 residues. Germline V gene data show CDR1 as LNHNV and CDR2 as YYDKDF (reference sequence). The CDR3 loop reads CATSPLAGTSGNTIYF. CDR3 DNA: TGTGCCACCAGCCCCCTCGCAGGCACCTCTGGAAACACCATATATTTT.

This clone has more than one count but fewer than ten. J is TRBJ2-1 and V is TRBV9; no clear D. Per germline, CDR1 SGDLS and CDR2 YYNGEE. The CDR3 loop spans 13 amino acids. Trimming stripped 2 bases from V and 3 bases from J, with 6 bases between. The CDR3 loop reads CASSVTIYNEQFF. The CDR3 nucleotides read TGTGCCAGCAGCGTGACAATCTACAATGAGCAGTTCTTC.

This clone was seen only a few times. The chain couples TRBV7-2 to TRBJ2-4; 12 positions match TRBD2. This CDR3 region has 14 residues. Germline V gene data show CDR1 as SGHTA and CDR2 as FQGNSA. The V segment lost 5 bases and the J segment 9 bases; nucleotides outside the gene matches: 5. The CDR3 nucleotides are TGTGCCAGCAGCCCACTAGCGGGAGGCGGCATTCAGTACTTC. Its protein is CASSPLAGGGIQYF.

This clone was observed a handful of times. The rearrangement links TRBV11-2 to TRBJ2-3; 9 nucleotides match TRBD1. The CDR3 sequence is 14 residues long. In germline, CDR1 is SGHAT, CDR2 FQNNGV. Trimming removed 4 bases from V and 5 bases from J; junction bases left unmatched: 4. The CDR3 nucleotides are TGTGCCAGCAGCTGGGGGACAGGGAAAGATACGCAGTATTTT. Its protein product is CASSWGTGKDTQYF.

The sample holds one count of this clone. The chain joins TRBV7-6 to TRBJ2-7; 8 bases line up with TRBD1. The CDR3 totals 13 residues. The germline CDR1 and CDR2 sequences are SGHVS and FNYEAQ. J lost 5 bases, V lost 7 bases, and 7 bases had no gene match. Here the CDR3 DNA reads TGTGCCAGCATCGGACAGGGCCTCGACGAGCAGTACTTC. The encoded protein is CASIGQGLDEQYF.

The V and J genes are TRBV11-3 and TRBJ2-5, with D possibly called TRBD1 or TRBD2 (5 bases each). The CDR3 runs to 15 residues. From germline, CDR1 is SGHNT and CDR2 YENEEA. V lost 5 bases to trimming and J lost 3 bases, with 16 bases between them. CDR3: CASSQTGTSEETQYF. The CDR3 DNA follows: TGTGCCAGCAGCCAAACCGGGACGTCGGAAGAGACCCAGTACTTC.

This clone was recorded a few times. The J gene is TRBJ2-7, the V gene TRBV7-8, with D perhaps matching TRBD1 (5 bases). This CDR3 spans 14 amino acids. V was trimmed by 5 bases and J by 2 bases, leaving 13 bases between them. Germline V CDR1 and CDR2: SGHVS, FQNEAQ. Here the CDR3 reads CASSDRRATYEQYV. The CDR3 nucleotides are TGTGCCAGCAGCGACCGCAGGGCTACCTACGAGCAGTACGTC.

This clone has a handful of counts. As DNA, the CDR3 is TGTGCCAGCAGCTTGGGTAGCATAGATGAGCAGTTCTTC. This translates into CASSLGSIDEQFF. The chain joins TRBV7-2 to TRBJ2-1; D not resolved. This CDR3 region has 13 residues. V lost 3 bases and J lost 8, with 11 bases in between. Germline-derived CDR1 and CDR2 are SGHTA and FQGNSA.

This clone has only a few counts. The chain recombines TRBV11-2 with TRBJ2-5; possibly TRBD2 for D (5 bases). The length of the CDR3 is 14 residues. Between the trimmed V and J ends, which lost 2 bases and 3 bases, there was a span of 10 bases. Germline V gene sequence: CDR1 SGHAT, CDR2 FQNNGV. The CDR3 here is CASSLTLREETQYF. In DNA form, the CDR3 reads TGTGCCAGCAGCTTAACGTTGCGGGAAGAGACCCAGTACTTC.

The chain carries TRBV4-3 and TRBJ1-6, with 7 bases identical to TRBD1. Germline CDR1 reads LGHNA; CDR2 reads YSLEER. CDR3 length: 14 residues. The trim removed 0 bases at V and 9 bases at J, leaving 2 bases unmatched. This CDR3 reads CASSQDRGISPLHF. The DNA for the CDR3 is TGCGCCAGCAGCCAAGACAGGGGGATTTCACCCCTCCACTTT.

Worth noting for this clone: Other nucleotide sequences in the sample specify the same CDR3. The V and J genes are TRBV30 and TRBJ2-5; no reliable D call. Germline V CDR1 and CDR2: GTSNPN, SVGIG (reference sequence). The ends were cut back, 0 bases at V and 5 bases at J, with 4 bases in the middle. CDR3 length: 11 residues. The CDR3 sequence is CAWSVRETQYF. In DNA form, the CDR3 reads TGTGCCTGGAGTGTTCGTGAGACCCAGTACTTC. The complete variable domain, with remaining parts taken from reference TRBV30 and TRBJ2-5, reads SQTIHQWPATLVQPVGSPLSLECTVEGTSNPNLYWYRQAAGRGLQLLFYSVGIGQISSEVPQNLSASRPQDRQFILSSKKLLLSDSGFYLCAWSVRETQYFGPGTRLLVL.